This TCR beta chain was recovered during a study of molecular identifiers for immune sequencing clone quantification. The naive CD8 libraries originated from between about 17,000 and 1,000,000 sorted cells and drew on 10%, 30% or 50% RNA. At least ten counts were recorded for this clonotype. Antigen: not known. Study conclusions and caveats: Clones above 20 RNA copies contained over 99% of effector molecules and under 1% of naive molecules. Barcode collisions between identical TCR molecules could shrink estimates of highly expanded clone sizes.

Trimming left V 5 bases short and J 0 bases short, with 8 bases between. The CDR3 sequence is 13 residues long. Preparation of the bulk TCR libraries relied on previously described methods and listed TCR primers. TCRdb ran MiXCR on the PCR reads and lists one entry per CDR3 protein. Among approximately 630,000 distinct CDR3 sequences, less than 30% were seen once, and the ten largest hold 0.75% to 0.8%. The sample was naive CD8+ T cells from blood, with Jurkat cell RNA spiked in. Noted subset: FACS-sorted CD8+CD4-CCR7+CD45RA+ naive T cells. The chain carries TRBV12-3 or TRBV12-4 and TRBJ2-7; a possible D gene is TRBD2 (6 bases). This sequence was found in a human donor in good health. Some libraries in this study had Jurkat cell RNA spiked in. The CDR3 nucleotides are TGTGCCAGCAGTAGCGGGTTCTCCTACGAGCAGTACTTC. As protein: CASSSGFSYEQYF.